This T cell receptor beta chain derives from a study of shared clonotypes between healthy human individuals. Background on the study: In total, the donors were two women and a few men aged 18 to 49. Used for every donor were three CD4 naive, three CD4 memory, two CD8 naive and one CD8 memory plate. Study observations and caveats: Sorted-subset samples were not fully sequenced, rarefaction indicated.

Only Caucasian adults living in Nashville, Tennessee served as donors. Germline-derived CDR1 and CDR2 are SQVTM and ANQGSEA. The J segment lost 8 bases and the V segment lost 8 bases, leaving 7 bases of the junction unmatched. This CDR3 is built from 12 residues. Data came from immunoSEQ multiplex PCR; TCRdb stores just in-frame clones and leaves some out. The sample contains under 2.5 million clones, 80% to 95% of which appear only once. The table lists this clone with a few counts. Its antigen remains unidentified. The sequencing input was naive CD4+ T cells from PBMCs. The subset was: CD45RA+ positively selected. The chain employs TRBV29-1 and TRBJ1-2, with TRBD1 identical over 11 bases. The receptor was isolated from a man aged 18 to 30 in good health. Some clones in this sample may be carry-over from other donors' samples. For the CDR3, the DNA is TGCAGCATAGGACAGGGGGCGAGAGGCTACACCTTC. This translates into CSIGQGARGYTF.